This T cell receptor (beta chain) was obtained from a study of blood T cell repertoires in COVID-19. The wider study: PBMCs, B-cell-depleted T cells, or T cells were the source of the cDNA or gDNA that made up the material.

The CDR3 extends over 15 amino acids. The germline V gene encodes CDR1 KGHDR and CDR2 SFDVKD. V was clipped by 3 bases and J by 3 bases; unmatched bases: 6. Original analysis: Reference gene primer amplification gave estimated nucleated cell counts. Clones were sequenced by immunoSEQ multiplex PCR, and TCRdb holds only the in-frame ones, with some missing. V, J and clone size are taken as reported in that table, and D and trimming were inferred from the DNA itself. In the table there are around 89,000 clones, about 91% of which are singletons. This receptor was obtained from a man aged 55 to 70 with acute or convalescent COVID-19. Sequencing was performed on peripheral blood. This rearrangement joins TRBV24-1 to TRBJ2-7; TRBD2 matches 8 bases. As DNA, the CDR3 is TGTGCCACCAGTGATACGGGGACTAGTATCTACGAGCAGTACTTC. Translation: CATSDTGTSIYEQYF.